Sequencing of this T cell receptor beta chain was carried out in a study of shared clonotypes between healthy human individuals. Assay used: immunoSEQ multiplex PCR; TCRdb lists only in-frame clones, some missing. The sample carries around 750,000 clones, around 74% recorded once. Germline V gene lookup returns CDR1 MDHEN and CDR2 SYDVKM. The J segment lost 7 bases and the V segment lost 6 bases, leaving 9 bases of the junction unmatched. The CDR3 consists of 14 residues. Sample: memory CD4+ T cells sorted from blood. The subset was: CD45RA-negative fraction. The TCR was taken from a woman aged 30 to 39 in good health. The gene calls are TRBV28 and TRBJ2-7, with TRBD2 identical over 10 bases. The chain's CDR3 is CASRVGLAGVEQYF. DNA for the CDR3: TGTGCCAGCAGGGTAGGGCTAGCGGGAGTTGAGCAGTACTTC.